The clone carrying this TCR beta chain was picked up one time. The antigen is undetermined. The record originates from a study of cytomegalovirus exposure and HLA in healthy donors. Overall study: A data release that came early held about 89 million unique TCRs from HLA-typed donors. Study-level results: The study recorded over 150 TCR beta chains that were cytomegalovirus-associated. TCR beta V- and J-gene trimming was later associated with a missense DCLRE1C variant. Accurate prediction of most subjects' HLA-A and HLA-B alleles from TCR beta sequences was reported.

PCR employed 60 Vbeta and 13 Jbeta primers. This table comes from immunoSEQ multiplex PCR, and its TCRdb copy is limited to in-frame clones, with some not included. The sample records 200,000 to 250,000 clones, roughly 87% being singletons. The CDR3 has 15 residues. V lost 10 bases and J lost 5; bases outside the gene matches: 13. CDR1 LNHDA and CDR2 SQIVND come from the germline V gene (reference sequence). This receptor was obtained from a woman in her forties in good health and CMV-seropositive. The rearrangement joins TRBV19 to TRBJ2-5, with TRBD2 matching 10 bases. Sequenced: PBMCs. The chain's CDR3 is CATTRGLAGEETQYF. Here the CDR3 DNA reads TGTGCCACCACTCGAGGGCTAGCGGGAGAGGAGACCCAGTACTTC.